These 25 T cell receptor beta chains came from one sample sequenced in a study of blood T cell repertoires in COVID-19. The table came from immunoSEQ multiplex PCR; TCRdb's copy has only in-frame clones and leaves some out. The repertoire consists of around 150,000 clones, with roughly 90% occurring once and the leading ten covering about a sixth. Sequencing input: peripheral blood. The origin of the receptors is a man aged 55 to 70 with active or convalescent COVID-19.

V is TRBV19 and J is TRBJ2-2; 8 bases line up with TRBD1. V lost 8 bases and J lost 6; bases outside the gene matches: 14. This CDR3 spans 16 amino acids. CDR1 and CDR2 (germline): LNHDA, SQIVND (reference sequence). CDR3 nucleotides: TGTGCCAGTTCCCGCGAGGCAGGGGGCAAGGCCGGGGAGCTGTTTTTT. The encoded protein is CASSREAGGKAGELFF.

V is TRBV5-4 and J is TRBJ2-1; 8 nucleotides align to TRBD2. The ends lost 4 bases at V and 7 bases at J; junction bases unmatched: 7. There are 14 residues in the CDR3. CDR1 and CDR2 from the germline V gene are SGHNT and YYREEE (reference sequence). DNA of the CDR3: TGTGCCAGCAGCCCCCCTAGCGGGCCTAATGAGCAGTTCTTC. Translation gives CASSPPSGPNEQFF.

V is TRBV9 and J is TRBJ2-3; D not certain. The germline gives CDR1 SGDLS, CDR2 YYNGEE. V lost 0 bases and J 5 bases, leaving 7 bases between the germline ends. The CDR3 is made up of 13 amino acids. CDR3 DNA: TGTGCCAGCAGCGTAGATTACGGAGATACGCAGTATTTT. Translated, it gives CASSVDYGDTQYF.

The chain couples TRBV3-1 (or the pseudogene TRBV3-2) to TRBJ1-6; D remains unclear. Deletions cut 3 bases from V and 14 bases from J, with 14 bases between. This CDR3 spans 13 amino acids. The germline V gene has CDR1 LGHDT and CDR2 YNNKEL (reference sequence). CDR3 loop: CASSQAGYDTLHF. In DNA, the CDR3 is TGTGCCAGCAGCCAGGCGGGCTATGACACCCTCCACTTT.

V usage is TRBV3-1 (or the pseudogene TRBV3-2) and J usage is TRBJ2-5; 11 bases agree with TRBD2. The CDR3 totals 16 residues. Germline V lookup: CDR1 LGHDT, CDR2 YNNKEL (reference sequence). Trimming cost V 6 bases and J 1 base; bases outside gene matches: 7. The CDR3 sequence is CASSNLAGGLQETQYF. CDR3 nucleotide sequence: TGTGCCAGCAGTAATTTAGCGGGAGGGCTCCAAGAGACCCAGTACTTC.

The chain couples TRBV9 to TRBJ1-5, with TRBD1 as a possible D gene (5 bases). CDR3 length equals 15 residues. V dropped 0 bases and J dropped 0 bases, with 7 bases sitting between them. CDR1 SGDLS and CDR2 YYNGEE come from the germline V gene. The CDR3 nucleotides are TGTGCCAGCAGCGTAGGGGGCTTTAGCAATCAGCCCCAGCATTTT. Residues: CASSVGGFSNQPQHF.

The CDR3 DNA reads as TGCAGCGTTGACCGTCAGGGTAACGAGCAGTACTTC. Its translation: CSVDRQGNEQYF. The chain employs TRBV29-1 and TRBJ2-7; the D gene is possibly TRBD1 (5 bases). This CDR3 has 12 amino acids. Per germline, CDR1 SQVTM and CDR2 ANQGSEA. Trimming shortened V by 3 bases and J by 5 bases, and 11 bases separated the two germline ends.

Of note for this clone: This specimen includes other DNA sequences encoding the same CDR3. J is TRBJ2-3 and V is TRBV5-6, with 7 bases lining up with TRBD2. This CDR3 has 15 residues. The ends lost 1 base at V and 2 bases at J; junction bases unmatched: 4. Germline assignment: CDR1 SGHDT and CDR2 YYEEEE. The CDR3 DNA is TGTGCCAGCAGCTTGAGGCGGGAGTACACAGATACGCAGTATTTT. Translation gives CASSLRREYTDTQYF.

This chain links TRBV7-2 with TRBJ2-1, with 8 nucleotides matching TRBD1. The CDR3 spans 13 residues. CDR1 is SGHTA and CDR2 is FQGNSA in the germline V gene. V gave up 4 bases and J gave up 9 bases; unmatched junction bases: 5. DNA for the CDR3: TGTGCCAGCAGCTCGACAGGGGTGGTTGAGCAGTTCTTC. Its protein product is CASSSTGVVEQFF.

The V and J genes are TRBV2 and TRBJ2-2; TRBD1 matches 9 bases. The length of the CDR3 is 16 residues. The V gene end was trimmed by 7 bases and the J gene end by 4 bases; junction bases not matched to a gene: 10. Germline V gives CDR1 SNHLY, CDR2 FYNNEI. DNA for the CDR3: TGTGCCAGCACGGAAGGCGACAGGGGGGGCACCGGGGAGCTGTTTTTT. Translation: CASTEGDRGGTGELFF. Together with reference TRBV2 and TRBJ2-2, the CDR3 gives the full variable domain: EPEVTQTPSHQVTQMGQEVILRCVPISNHLYFYWYRQILGQKVEFLVSFYNNEISEKSEIFDDQFSVERPDGSNFTLKIRSTKLEDSAMYFCASTEGDRGGTGELFFGEGSRLTVL.

The V gene is TRBV30, the J gene TRBJ1-2; D is possibly TRBD1 (6 bases). The ends were cut back, 4 bases at V and 0 bases at J, with 12 bases in the middle. The CDR3 has 14 amino acids. CDR1 and CDR2 from the germline V gene are GTSNPN and SVGIG (reference sequence). The CDR3 sequence: CAWIRDTANYGYTF. CDR3 nucleotide sequence: TGTGCCTGGATCCGGGACACCGCTAACTATGGCTACACCTTC.

This chain joins TRBV7-9 and TRBJ1-5; no clear D. Germline V gene lookup returns CDR1 SEHNR and CDR2 FQNEAQ (reference sequence). The ends were cut back, 1 base at V and 5 bases at J, with 6 bases in the middle. The CDR3 has 13 residues. The CDR3 here is CASSLEFDQPQHF. For the CDR3, the DNA is TGTGCCAGCAGCTTAGAATTCGATCAGCCCCAGCATTTT.

This chain joins TRBV5-5 and TRBJ2-7; a weak D match, TRBD2 (6 bases). CDR1 is SGHKS, CDR2 YYEKEE, per germline (reference sequence). The CDR3 consists of 15 residues. Trimming shortened V by 2 bases and J by 1 base, and 13 bases separated the two germline ends. This CDR3 is CASSFREFPSYEQYF. DNA for the CDR3: TGTGCCAGCAGCTTTCGGGAGTTCCCATCCTACGAGCAGTACTTC.

The J gene is TRBJ1-2, the V gene TRBV7-2; D remains ambiguous. The V end was cut by 3 bases, the J end by 5 bases, with 7 bases between. The CDR3 is 12 residues long. Germline CDR1 reads SGHTA; CDR2 reads FQGNSA. The CDR3: CASSFGLYGYTF. For the CDR3, the DNA is TGTGCCAGCAGCTTCGGTTTATATGGCTACACCTTC.

V gene TRBV19 combines with J gene TRBJ1-2; D unresolved. Germline loops: CDR1 LNHDA, CDR2 SQIVND (reference sequence). The CDR3 runs to 15 residues. V dropped 4 bases and J dropped 0 bases, with 12 bases sitting between them. The CDR3 is CASSTFGVANYGYTF. DNA of the CDR3: TGTGCCAGTAGTACATTCGGGGTTGCTAACTATGGCTACACCTTC.

As DNA, the CDR3 is TGTGCCAGCAGTCCGGGGACAGGGCGCTCCTACGAGCAGTACTTC. This encodes CASSPGTGRSYEQYF. The chain carries TRBV27 and TRBJ2-7, with 9 bases fitting TRBD1. Germline CDR1 is MNHEY and CDR2 is SMNVEV (reference sequence). The V and J ends lost 5 bases and 0 bases, in that order; junction bases with no gene match: 5. The CDR3 is 15 amino acids.

The genes are TRBV7-9 and TRBJ1-2, with 8 bases identical to TRBD1. Germline V gene sequence: CDR1 SEHNR, CDR2 FQNEAQ (reference sequence). Trimming took 1 base from V and 7 from J; bases not matched to a gene: 8. The CDR3 covers 15 residues. The CDR3 bases are TGTGCCAGCAGCTTAGACGCGCAGGGGGCTGGTGGCTACACCTTC. Amino acids: CASSLDAQGAGGYTF.

The chain uses TRBV10-1 and TRBJ2-2; D possibly corresponds to TRBD1 (6 bases). V gave up 3 bases and J gave up 3 bases, with 14 bases separating them. Germline CDR1 and CDR2: WNHNN and SYGVQD (reference sequence). This CDR3 spans 16 amino acids. The CDR3 DNA sequence: TGCGCCAGCAGTGATTTCGCAGGGGACCACACCGGGGAGCTGTTTTTT. Translating gives CASSDFAGDHTGELFF.

V is TRBV5-1 and J is TRBJ2-3, with 10 bases aligning to TRBD1. V lost 5 bases and J lost 3; bases outside the gene matches: 15. Per the germline V gene, CDR1 is SGHRS and CDR2 is YFSETQ. This CDR3 is built from 18 residues. CDR3 in amino acids: CASSRVETGTGATDTQYF. In DNA, the CDR3 is TGCGCCAGCAGTCGCGTTGAGACTGGGACAGGGGCGACAGATACGCAGTATTTT.

This clone was counted a single time. The chain employs TRBV19 and TRBJ1-5; 9 bases agree with TRBD1. The CDR3 extends over 17 amino acids. With 6 bases clipped from V and 6 bases from J, the junction kept 15 bases outside the gene matches. Germline V CDR1 and CDR2: LNHDA, SQIVND (reference sequence). The CDR3 region has the DNA TGTGCCAGTAGCTACCCTCCTGGACAGGGGAGGGGTCAGCCCCAGCATTTT. Encoded protein: CASSYPPGQGRGQPQHF. The variable domain in full, completed from reference TRBV19 and TRBJ1-5, reads DGGITQSPKYLFRKEGQNVTLSCEQNLNHDAMYWYRQDPGQGLRLIYYSQIVNDFQKGDIAEGYSVSREKKESFPLTVTSAQKNPTAFYLCASSYPPGQGRGQPQHFGDGTRLSIL.

This rearrangement joins TRBV24-1 to TRBJ2-5; 7 bases fit TRBD1. With 4 bases clipped from V and 1 base from J, the junction kept 2 bases outside the gene matches. Germline V gene data show CDR1 as KGHDR and CDR2 as SFDVKD. The CDR3 is made up of 14 amino acids. CDR3 in DNA: TGTGCCACCAGTGAAGGGGGCGCCCAAGAGACCCAGTACTTC. Its translation is CATSEGGAQETQYF.

The chain carries TRBV5-6 and TRBJ1-4; 9 bases agree with TRBD1. The V and J ends lost 3 bases and 12 bases, in that order; junction bases with no gene match: 9. Germline CDR1 and CDR2: SGHDT and YYEEEE. The CDR3 length is 14 residues. CDR3 nucleotide sequence: TGTGCCAGCAGCTCGGAGGGGACAGGGTCGGAACTGTTTTTT. This sequence encodes CASSSEGTGSELFF.

The chain carries TRBV19 and TRBJ1-2; possibly TRBD1 for D (5 bases). Per the germline V gene, CDR1 is LNHDA and CDR2 is SQIVND (reference sequence). The CDR3 spans 16 residues. V lost 5 bases to trimming and J lost 0 bases, with 16 bases between them. CDR3 nucleotide sequence: TGTGCCAGTAGTTCCGGGCCAGGGTATTCTAACTATGGCTACACCTTC. Residues: CASSSGPGYSNYGYTF.

The chain joins TRBV7-2 to TRBJ1-1; a weak D match, TRBD1 (6 bases). Germline V gives CDR1 SGHTA, CDR2 FQGNSA. CDR3 length: 16 amino acids. The germline V and J ends were trimmed by 3 bases and 1 base, with 15 bases remaining between them. CDR3 residues: CASSFSETGRNTEAFF. The CDR3 DNA reads as TGTGCCAGCAGCTTTTCTGAAACAGGGAGGAACACTGAAGCTTTCTTT.

The CDR3 DNA sequence: TGCGCCAGCAGCTTGTTTGGCGCAGGGGCCAGGGCCAACGTCCTGACTTTC. This encodes CASSLFGAGARANVLTF. This sequence joins TRBV5-1 and TRBJ2-6; D may be TRBD1 (6 bases). V was trimmed by 1 base and J by 5 bases, leaving 16 bases between them. There are 17 residues in the CDR3. Germline values: CDR1 SGHRS, CDR2 YFSETQ.